The sequence of this T cell receptor (beta chain) was determined in a study of regulatory T cells in long-lasting Graves disease. Study results and caveats: Newly diagnosed Graves' patients had higher TCR diversity than persistent ones.

This clonotype was picked up a small number of times. Its cognate antigen is unknown. The V end was cut by 5 bases, the J end by 0 bases, with 14 bases between. The CDR3 runs to 16 residues. CDR1 and CDR2 (germline): SGHAT, FQNNGV. Construction of the TCR beta libraries employed iRepertoire HTBI primers in conjunction with Arm-PCR of CDR3 regions. TCRdb itself ran the multiplex PCR reads through MiXCR, one entry per CDR3 protein. The data hold 350,000 to 400,000 distinct CDR3 sequences, with around 15% observed a single time. Time point specified: newly diagnosed GD, antithyroid drugs for less than 3 months. RNA extracted from PBMCs served as the sequencing template.

This chain uses TRBV11-2 with TRBJ1-3, with no clear D. Specimen: peripheral blood mononuclear cells (PBMCs), collected at new diagnosis, from a patient treated with antithyroid drugs. The source is a female donor with Graves disease. The CDR3 sequence: CASSAPGFYSGNTIYF. CDR3 sequence (DNA): TGTGCCAGCAGCGCCCCGGGATTTTACTCTGGAAACACCATATATTTT.